A selection of T cell receptor beta chains follows, all from one sample in a study of T cells in Graves' hyperthyroidism and ophthalmopathy. MiXCR, run by TCRdb on the multiplex PCR reads, gives a single entry per CDR3 protein. Seen here are 690,000 or so distinct CDR3 sequences, around 19% observed once, and the top ten hold roughly a sixth. Sequencing input: blood. These receptors originate from a woman between 45 and 65 years old with Graves' hyperthyroidism that later progressed to Graves' ophthalmopathy. CDR3s include the opening cysteine and the closing phenylalanine or tryptophan. The D gene is left open where the match is weak. Size values are once, few and many counts, or a class for expanded clones, and some rows have none.

v_gene: TRBV28; d_gene: -; j_gene: TRBJ1-2; abundance: -; CDR3aa: CASSPLAGGGGYTF; CDR3nt: TGTGCCAGCAGCCCCCTCGCGGGCGGAGGGGGCTACACCTTC
v_gene: TRBV27; d_gene: TRBD1; j_gene: TRBJ1-3; abundance: -; CDR3aa: CASSLSGTGSSGNTIYF; CDR3nt: TGTGCCAGCAGTTTATCCGGGACAGGCTCCTCTGGAAACACCATATATTTT
v_gene: TRBV11-2; d_gene: -; j_gene: TRBJ2-2; abundance: many; CDR3aa: CASTLGLGTGELFF; CDR3nt: TGTGCCAGCACCCTTGGTCTGGGCACCGGGGAGCTGTTTTTT
v_gene: TRBV4-1; d_gene: -; j_gene: TRBJ1-2; abundance: few; CDR3aa: CASSHPQGRRNYGYTF; CDR3nt: TGCGCCAGCAGCCACCCCCAGGGGAGGCGCAACTATGGCTACACCTTC
v_gene: TRBV5-6; d_gene: -; j_gene: TRBJ2-3; abundance: many; CDR3aa: CASSLGLGGYTDTQYF; CDR3nt: TGTGCCAGCAGCCTTGGACTTGGCGGGTACACAGATACGCAGTATTTT
v_gene: TRBV20-1; d_gene: TRBD1; j_gene: TRBJ1-1; abundance: -; CDR3aa: CRKQGADTEAFF; CDR3nt: TGCAGGAAACAGGGGGCTGACACTGAAGCTTTCTTT
v_gene: TRBV20-1; d_gene: TRBD1; j_gene: TRBJ1-6; abundance: many; CDR3aa: CSALRQGGNSPLHF; CDR3nt: TGCAGTGCCTTAAGACAGGGGGGGAATTCACCCCTCCACTTT
v_gene: TRBV3-1; d_gene: TRBD2; j_gene: TRBJ2-1; abundance: -; CDR3aa: CASSQEGSGGFGGDEQFF; CDR3nt: TGTGCCAGCAGCCAAGAGGGGAGCGGGGGATTCGGGGGCGATGAGCAGTTCTTC
v_gene: TRBV5-4; d_gene: -; j_gene: TRBJ2-7; abundance: -; CDR3aa: CASSYGNEQYF; CDR3nt: TGTGCCAGCAGTTACGGGAACGAGCAGTACTTC
v_gene: TRBV4-1; d_gene: -; j_gene: TRBJ2-7; abundance: -; CDR3aa: CASSQARGQYEQYF; CDR3nt: TGCGCCAGCAGCCAAGCCCGTGGGCAGTACGAGCAGTACTTC
v_gene: TRBV7-9; d_gene: -; j_gene: TRBJ2-5; abundance: -; CDR3aa: CASSTENYQETQYF; CDR3nt: TGTGCCAGCAGCACCGAGAATTACCAAGAGACCCAGTACTTC
v_gene: TRBV30; d_gene: -; j_gene: TRBJ2-5; abundance: many; CDR3aa: CAWRLQGSETQYF; CDR3nt: TGTGCCTGGAGGCTACAGGGTTCGGAGACCCAGTACTTC
v_gene: TRBV7-3; d_gene: -; j_gene: TRBJ2-3; abundance: few; CDR3aa: CASSLFLGPSGDTQYF; CDR3nt: TGTGCCAGCAGCTTATTCCTCGGGCCAAGCGGTGATACGCAGTATTTT
v_gene: TRBV20-1; d_gene: -; j_gene: TRBJ2-2; abundance: -; CDR3aa: CSARPREYTGELFF; CDR3nt: TGCAGTGCTAGACCCAGGGAGTACACCGGGGAGCTGTTTTTT
v_gene: TRBV5-1; d_gene: TRBD1; j_gene: TRBJ1-2; abundance: few; CDR3aa: CASSLGQGRRDGYTF; CDR3nt: TGCGCCAGCAGCTTGGGACAGGGCAGGAGGGATGGCTACACCTTC
v_gene: TRBV7-9; d_gene: -; j_gene: TRBJ1-1; abundance: -; CDR3aa: CASSKPYGTAGTEAFF; CDR3nt: TGTGCCAGCAGCAAGCCATACGGGACGGCGGGCACTGAAGCTTTCTTT
v_gene: TRBV5-4; d_gene: -; j_gene: TRBJ1-2; abundance: -; CDR3aa: CASSLQGSEFYGYTF; CDR3nt: TGTGCCAGCAGCTTGCAGGGATCGGAATTCTATGGCTACACCTTC
v_gene: TRBV29-1; d_gene: -; j_gene: TRBJ1-2; abundance: -; CDR3aa: CSVIEGDLSYTF; CDR3nt: TGCAGCGTTATAGAGGGGGACTTATCCTACACCTTC
v_gene: TRBV7-3; d_gene: TRBD2; j_gene: TRBJ2-1; abundance: many; CDR3aa: CTSSPTGGVGYNEQFF; CDR3nt: TGTACCAGCAGCCCGACGGGGGGGGTGGGCTACAATGAGCAGTTCTTC
v_gene: TRBV30; d_gene: -; j_gene: TRBJ2-1; abundance: many; CDR3aa: CAWTSDLSYNEQFF; CDR3nt: TGTGCCTGGACCTCGGACCTGTCCTACAATGAGCAGTTCTTC
v_gene: TRBV10-3; d_gene: TRBD1; j_gene: TRBJ1-1; abundance: few; CDR3aa: CAIGEHPDRGQSTEAFF; CDR3nt: TGTGCCATCGGTGAGCATCCCGACAGGGGGCAAAGCACTGAAGCTTTCTTT
v_gene: TRBV20-1; d_gene: -; j_gene: TRBJ1-4; abundance: few; CDR3aa: CSARIYPEEKLFF; CDR3nt: TGCAGTGCTAGGATATACCCGGAGGAAAAACTGTTTTTT
v_gene: TRBV6-1; d_gene: -; j_gene: TRBJ1-3; abundance: -; CDR3aa: CASSEEMRSGNTIYF; CDR3nt: TGTGCCAGCAGTGAAGAGATGCGCTCTGGAAACACCATATATTTT
v_gene: TRBV7-8; d_gene: -; j_gene: TRBJ2-2; abundance: -; CDR3aa: CASSQGLLNTGELFF; CDR3nt: TGTGCCAGCAGCCAGGGACTGCTGAACACCGGGGAGCTGTTTTTT
v_gene: TRBV11-2; d_gene: -; j_gene: TRBJ1-4; abundance: many; CDR3aa: CASSLFWGEKLFF; CDR3nt: TGTGCCAGCAGCTTATTTTGGGGTGAAAAACTGTTTTTT
v_gene: TRBV20-1; d_gene: TRBD2; j_gene: TRBJ2-3; abundance: many; CDR3aa: CSARDLASGPTDTQYF; CDR3nt: TGCAGTGCTAGAGATTTGGCTAGCGGACCGACAGATACGCAGTATTTT
v_gene: TRBV7-9; d_gene: -; j_gene: TRBJ2-6; abundance: -; CDR3aa: CASSLEGRKSSGANVLTF; CDR3nt: TGTGCCAGCAGCTTGGAGGGACGGAAGAGCTCTGGGGCCAACGTCCTGACTTTC
v_gene: TRBV24-1; d_gene: TRBD1; j_gene: TRBJ2-2; abundance: -; CDR3aa: CATSPWGQGANGELFF; CDR3nt: TGTGCCACCAGTCCATGGGGACAGGGTGCAAACGGGGAGCTGTTTTTT
v_gene: TRBV7-6; d_gene: -; j_gene: TRBJ1-1; abundance: few; CDR3aa: CASSLEGVHSEAFF; CDR3nt: TGTGCCAGCAGCTTAGAGGGCGTCCACAGTGAAGCTTTCTTT
v_gene: TRBV7-2; d_gene: -; j_gene: TRBJ2-1; abundance: few; CDR3aa: CASSLASSWNEQFF; CDR3nt: TGTGCCAGCAGCTTAGCTAGCAGCTGGAATGAGCAGTTCTTC
v_gene: TRBV24-1; d_gene: -; j_gene: TRBJ1-5; abundance: few; CDR3aa: CATSDATGRYSNQPQHF; CDR3nt: TGTGCCACCAGTGACGCGACAGGCCGTTATAGCAATCAGCCCCAGCATTTT
v_gene: TRBV7-3; d_gene: -; j_gene: TRBJ2-1; abundance: few; CDR3aa: CASSLNGGTSSYNEQFF; CDR3nt: TGTGCCAGCAGCTTAAATGGGGGGACCAGCTCCTACAATGAGCAGTTCTTC
v_gene: TRBV11-2; d_gene: -; j_gene: TRBJ2-5; abundance: few; CDR3aa: CASTLNARGGTQYF; CDR3nt: TGTGCCAGCACCCTAAATGCGAGGGGGGGGACCCAGTACTTC
v_gene: TRBV11-3; d_gene: -; j_gene: TRBJ1-1; abundance: -; CDR3aa: CASSSLGETEAFF; CDR3nt: TGTGCCAGCAGTTCGTTGGGGGAAACTGAAGCTTTCTTT
v_gene: TRBV7-2; d_gene: -; j_gene: TRBJ1-6; abundance: few; CDR3aa: CASSIGTGPNSPLHF; CDR3nt: TGTGCCAGCAGCATTGGGACGGGGCCAAATTCACCCCTCCACTTT
v_gene: TRBV2; d_gene: -; j_gene: TRBJ1-3; abundance: many; CDR3aa: CASTLNRPHARFSGNTIYF; CDR3nt: TGTGCCAGCACGCTAAATAGGCCCCACGCGAGGTTCTCTGGAAACACCATATATTTT
v_gene: TRBV13; d_gene: -; j_gene: TRBJ1-6; abundance: few; CDR3aa: CASSLGEGRALHF; CDR3nt: TGTGCCAGCAGCTTAGGGGAGGGAAGGGCCCTCCACTTT
v_gene: TRBV28; d_gene: -; j_gene: TRBJ1-6; abundance: -; CDR3aa: CASSPGTLNSPLHF; CDR3nt: TGTGCCAGCAGTCCCGGGACACTTAATTCACCCCTCCACTTT
v_gene: TRBV3-1; d_gene: -; j_gene: TRBJ2-6; abundance: many; CDR3aa: CASSQETGTSGANVLTF; CDR3nt: TGTGCCAGCAGCCAAGAAACGGGGACCTCTGGGGCCAACGTCCTGACTTTC
v_gene: TRBV20-1; d_gene: -; j_gene: TRBJ1-2; abundance: -; CDR3aa: CSARASGEANYGYTF; CDR3nt: TGCAGTGCTAGAGCCTCAGGGGAAGCTAACTATGGCTACACCTTC
v_gene: TRBV7-2; d_gene: TRBD1; j_gene: TRBJ1-4; abundance: many; CDR3aa: CASSQGTGLRNEKLFF; CDR3nt: TGTGCCAGCAGCCAAGGGACAGGGTTGAGGAATGAAAAACTGTTTTTT
v_gene: TRBV7-8; d_gene: TRBD1; j_gene: TRBJ1-5; abundance: many; CDR3aa: CASSLGGQGVSQPQHF; CDR3nt: TGTGCCAGCAGCTTAGGGGGACAGGGGGTTTCCCAGCCCCAGCATTTT
v_gene: TRBV20-1; d_gene: TRBD1; j_gene: TRBJ2-3; abundance: few; CDR3aa: CSAIPGQGIADTQYF; CDR3nt: TGCAGTGCTATACCGGGACAGGGCATAGCAGATACGCAGTATTTT
v_gene: TRBV6-2/TRBV6-3; d_gene: -; j_gene: TRBJ2-5; abundance: few; CDR3aa: CASTQGSPQETQYF; CDR3nt: TGTGCCAGCACCCAAGGGAGTCCGCAAGAGACCCAGTACTTC
v_gene: TRBV27; d_gene: -; j_gene: TRBJ1-5; abundance: many; CDR3aa: CASRGLGGVENQPQHF; CDR3nt: TGTGCCAGCAGGGGATTGGGAGGAGTTGAAAATCAGCCCCAGCATTTT
v_gene: TRBV2; d_gene: TRBD1; j_gene: TRBJ1-1; abundance: many; CDR3aa: CASSSDRGRGTEAFF; CDR3nt: TGTGCCAGCAGTTCGGACAGGGGGCGAGGGACTGAAGCTTTCTTT
v_gene: TRBV20-1; d_gene: -; j_gene: TRBJ2-5; abundance: -; CDR3aa: CSARGLGGLQETQYF; CDR3nt: TGCAGTGCTAGAGGCCTCGGGGGATTACAAGAGACCCAGTACTTC
v_gene: TRBV12-3/TRBV12-4; d_gene: -; j_gene: TRBJ1-2; abundance: many; CDR3aa: CASSLGRKYGYTF; CDR3nt: TGTGCCAGCAGTTTAGGACGGAAGTATGGCTACACCTTC
v_gene: TRBV6-1; d_gene: -; j_gene: TRBJ1-1; abundance: -; CDR3aa: CASSPDGIFMNTEAFF; CDR3nt: TGTGCCAGCAGTCCTGACGGAATTTTCATGAACACTGAAGCTTTCTTT
v_gene: TRBV5-4; d_gene: -; j_gene: TRBJ1-2; abundance: -; CDR3aa: CASSFNQNNYGYTF; CDR3nt: TGTGCCAGCAGCTTCAATCAAAACAACTATGGCTACACCTTC
v_gene: TRBV7-9; d_gene: -; j_gene: TRBJ1-2; abundance: -; CDR3aa: CASSLVPDSSGYTF; CDR3nt: TGTGCCAGCAGCTTAGTTCCGGACTCCTCGGGCTACACCTTC
v_gene: TRBV10-3; d_gene: -; j_gene: TRBJ2-3; abundance: -; CDR3aa: CAISEARNTDTQYF; CDR3nt: TGTGCCATCAGTGAGGCCAGGAACACAGATACGCAGTATTTT
v_gene: TRBV2; d_gene: TRBD2; j_gene: TRBJ2-5; abundance: many; CDR3aa: CASREAGLETQYF; CDR3nt: TGTGCCAGCAGAGAAGCGGGGTTGGAGACCCAGTACTTC
v_gene: TRBV9; d_gene: -; j_gene: TRBJ2-3; abundance: many; CDR3aa: CASSARPGLTRPTDTQYF; CDR3nt: TGTGCCAGCAGCGCCAGGCCCGGGCTGACTAGACCCACAGATACGCAGTATTTT
v_gene: TRBV7-9; d_gene: TRBD2; j_gene: TRBJ2-2; abundance: few; CDR3aa: CASRSGGGTGELFF; CDR3nt: TGTGCCTCCCGTTCCGGGGGGGGCACCGGGGAGCTGTTTTTT
v_gene: TRBV20-1; d_gene: -; j_gene: TRBJ2-3; abundance: many; CDR3aa: CSARAGTDTQYF; CDR3nt: TGCAGTGCTAGGGCTGGGACAGATACGCAGTATTTT
v_gene: TRBV5-1; d_gene: TRBD1; j_gene: TRBJ2-3; abundance: few; CDR3aa: CASSLGTGKDTQYF; CDR3nt: TGCGCCAGCAGCTTGGGGACAGGAAAAGATACGCAGTATTTT
v_gene: TRBV20-1; d_gene: -; j_gene: TRBJ2-7; abundance: many; CDR3aa: CSASENPSRVEQYF; CDR3nt: TGCAGTGCTAGTGAAAATCCCAGTAGGGTCGAGCAGTACTTC
v_gene: TRBV20-1; d_gene: -; j_gene: TRBJ1-2; abundance: -; CDR3aa: CSARDPVASLGYTF; CDR3nt: TGCAGTGCTAGAGATCCCGTCGCGTCGCTCGGCTACACCTTC